The present TCR beta chain was sequenced within a study of blood T cell repertoires in COVID-19. As for the study in general: The cDNA or gDNA used as material had been derived from T cells, B-cell-depleted T cells, or PBMCs.

The authors' processing: How many nucleated cells were present was estimated from reference gene primer amplification. Generated by immunoSEQ multiplex PCR, the TCRdb table keeps only in-frame clones and is missing some. The V and J calls and clone size were taken over from that table, and D and trimming were inferred from the DNA. The table records about 140,000 clones, less than 90% of them present only once. The CDR3 loop spans 16 amino acids. Germline CDR1 reads SGHTA; CDR2 reads FQGTGA. The ends lost 3 bases at V and 2 bases at J; junction bases unmatched: 6. The rearrangement uses TRBV7-3 and TRBJ2-2; 7 positions agree with TRBD2. Material for sequencing was peripheral blood. The source is a young man with COVID-19, enrolled during active disease. As DNA, the CDR3 is TGTGCCAGCAGCTTCAGGCGCGGGGGAAACACCGGGGAGCTGTTTTTT. Protein: CASSFRRGGNTGELFF.